This T cell receptor beta chain was documented in a study of T-cell reconstitution after alpha-beta-depleted transplantation in children. Study outcomes and limitations: The authors attributed T-cell counts and diversity one year after transplant mostly to newly produced T cells. Expanded graft clones, several hundred of them, were reportedly the source of alpha-beta T cells about two months after transplant. At day 60, the high TCRbeta diversity found in some patients originated from recipient T cells and thymic progenitors that had survived.

The sample holds many counts of this clonotype. The antigen remains unidentified. V lost 7 bases and J lost 10, with 13 bases in between. The CDR3 extends over 11 amino acids. Germline CDR1 SGHDT, CDR2 YYEEEE. As it was prepared, the TCRbeta library received unique molecular identifiers. From the PCR reads, TCRdb called clonotypes with MiXCR, one entry per CDR3 protein. Here the sample spans some 300,000 distinct CDR3 sequences, almost 8% being singletons. The sequences come from peripheral blood, collected 360 days after TCRalphabeta/CD19-depleted stem cell transplant. The clonotype comes from a female patient between 2 and 10 years old who had a stem cell transplant for Fanconi anemia, so the T cells may come from the graft donor. This chain connects TRBV5-6 to TRBJ2-3; D remains unclear. CDR3 sequence reads: CASGLNLPQYF. The CDR3 DNA sequence: TGTGCCAGCGGGCTTAACTTACCGCAGTATTTT.